This T cell receptor (beta chain) was observed in a study of T cell responses to AZD1222 COVID-19 vaccine (dated by TCRdb to the early 2020s). Background for the entire study: A total of about 240 trial participants underwent TCR sequencing, of whom around 200 received two doses of AZD1222 and some 25 received two doses of the MenACWY control vaccine. Trial participants were enrolled by age into 18-55, 56-69 and 70-plus year subgroups, with roughly 150, 30 and 60 TCR-sequenced participants respectively.

Study-wide findings and limitations: In the small 56-69-year group, the increase in depth fell short of significance, most likely because of low power. Only a handful of AZD1222 recipients were SARS-CoV-2 seropositive at baseline, limiting conclusions about previously exposed vaccinees. CD4 TCRs associated with the vaccine covered the entire spike protein, and the dominant responses were in regions 160-218 and 743-854. After two AZD1222 doses, both the breadth and the depth of spike-specific TCRs were significantly higher than at day 0 and than in MenACWY recipients. Reportedly, close to half of the unique spike-specific TCRs recognized epitopes lying outside the regions that are mutated in the B.1.351 and B.1.1.7 variants. Most participants were white British and females outnumbered males, and the authors suggested that clonal diversity may have been underestimated. Because no day 14 peak-response samples were available, repertoires were characterized only after the peak T cell response.

The CDR3 regions of human TCRbeta chains were analyzed by immunosequencing. As for how the authors treated the data: TCRs in the repertoires were matched against a reference library of SARS-CoV-2-specific TCRs that had been generated with the MIRA antigen-specificity platform. Breadth meant the fraction of unique TCRs that were SARS-CoV-2-associated, whereas depth meant the fraction of total T cells that were SARS-CoV-2-associated. Using the MIRA data, every spike-specific TCR was mapped to the spike region that the TCR reacted to and assigned to either a CD4 or a CD8 class. Log10-transformed breadth and depth values were compared by one-way ANOVA with Sidak's multiple comparisons tests. TCRdb holds this immuneACCESS table with in-frame rearrangements only. Some clones are missing; in checked studies, unresolved V genes explain under half, and the rest has no known cause. For V, J and clone size, that table is used; D and trimming come from the DNA. Across this sample there are fewer than 150,000 clones, with more than 85% seen only once. Approximately 6.5% of the sample comes from the top ten.

A word on this clone: The specificity of this receptor is unknown. No base quality values were provided; no much bigger clone lies one nucleotide off.

The cysteine opens and the phenylalanine closes a CDR3 of 17 amino acids. Only the CDR3 part of the read is kept: 51 bases, read in frame from the first base. Looking up the germline V gene (reference sequence) yields CDR1 LGHDT and CDR2 YNNKEL. Taken with the paper, the label for time point translates to: about 28 days (+/-7) after the second vaccine dose. AZD1222 recipients with second doses at about 4 weeks or about 12 weeks were pooled, because spike-specific TCR depth and breadth did not differ between schedules. Samples from vaccinated people were obtained from the UK trials COV001 and COV002, which included a single-blind randomized controlled phase 2/3 trial of AZD1222 (ChAdOx1 nCoV-19) in healthy adults. Trial participant PBMC samples were collected at day 0 and day 28 after the second dose for TCRbeta chain sequencing.

The clonotype comes from an adult who received the AZD1222 COVID-19 vaccine. Sequences were derived from peripheral blood, sampled 28 days after the second AZD1222 dose. The sequence is built from TRBV3-1 (or the pseudogene TRBV3-2) and TRBJ1-5; a weak D assignment points to TRBD1 (5 bases agree). The CDR3 in this case is CARRRAVRGTNNQPQHF. Here is the DNA: TGTGCGAGACGGCGGGCAGTCCGAGGGACTAACAATCAGCCCCAGCATTTT.